A selection of T cell receptor beta chains follows, all from one sample in a study of blood T cell repertoires in COVID-19. The method was immunoSEQ multiplex PCR; TCRdb's version includes in-frame clones alone and lacks a portion of them. This repertoire shows roughly 150,000 clones, approximately 85% found once; its top ten account for approximately 2.6%. The sequencing sample was made of peripheral blood. All receptors derive from a woman of 80 years or more with COVID-19, enrolled during active disease. The CDR3 runs from the conserved cysteine through the conserved F or W. A D gene is named only where the DNA matches it firmly. Size is omitted from some rows. Given values are once, few, many or a class for expanded clones.

j_gene: TRBJ2-2
v_gene: TRBV3-1/TRBV3-2
abundance: -
d_gene: TRBD1
CDR3aa: CASSHAPRTGLNTGELFF
CDR3nt: TGTGCCAGCAGCCACGCCCCCCGGACAGGCCTGAACACCGGGGAGCTGTTTTTT

j_gene: TRBJ1-2
v_gene: TRBV9
abundance: -
d_gene: -
CDR3aa: CASSVVSDSTYGYTF
CDR3nt: TGTGCCAGCAGCGTAGTGTCGGACTCCACCTATGGCTACACCTTC

j_gene: TRBJ1-1
v_gene: TRBV12-3/TRBV12-4
abundance: -
d_gene: TRBD1
CDR3aa: CASRGTGNTEAFF
CDR3nt: TGTGCCAGCAGGGGGACAGGGAACACTGAAGCTTTCTTT

j_gene: TRBJ2-7
v_gene: TRBV5-4
abundance: once
d_gene: -
CDR3aa: CASSLVGSAESYEQYF
CDR3nt: TGTGCCAGCAGCTTGGTTGGCTCAGCGGAGAGCTACGAGCAGTACTTC

j_gene: TRBJ2-3
v_gene: TRBV2
abundance: once
d_gene: -
CDR3aa: CASPSPRRGVADTQYF
CDR3nt: TGTGCCAGCCCTAGCCCCCGCCGCGGGGTCGCAGATACGCAGTATTTT

j_gene: TRBJ2-1
v_gene: TRBV29-1
abundance: once
d_gene: TRBD1
CDR3aa: CSGRTGGRNEQFF
CDR3nt: TGCAGCGGAAGGACAGGGGGTCGCAATGAGCAGTTCTTC

j_gene: TRBJ2-5
v_gene: TRBV11-2
abundance: -
d_gene: TRBD2
CDR3aa: CASSSFRLAHTQETQYF
CDR3nt: TGTGCCAGCAGCTCCTTTAGACTAGCGCATACACAAGAGACCCAGTACTTC

j_gene: TRBJ2-7
v_gene: TRBV15
abundance: -
d_gene: -
CDR3aa: CATSRDKSQRSYEQYF
CDR3nt: TGTGCCACCAGCAGAGATAAATCCCAGCGGTCCTACGAGCAGTACTTC

j_gene: TRBJ1-3
v_gene: TRBV9
abundance: -
d_gene: TRBD1
CDR3aa: CASSGQGRSGNTIYF
CDR3nt: TGTGCCAGCAGCGGACAGGGAAGGTCTGGAAACACCATATATTTT

j_gene: TRBJ1-2
v_gene: TRBV2
abundance: -
d_gene: -
CDR3aa: CASRAEAGYYGYTF
CDR3nt: TGTGCCAGCAGGGCTGAAGCAGGGTACTATGGCTACACCTTC

j_gene: TRBJ1-1
v_gene: TRBV19
abundance: -
d_gene: -
CDR3aa: CASSIRGGGTEAFF
CDR3nt: TGTGCCAGTAGTATCAGGGGAGGGGGCACTGAAGCTTTCTTT

j_gene: TRBJ1-3
v_gene: TRBV12-3/TRBV12-4
abundance: once
d_gene: -
CDR3aa: CASSQTGNTIYF
CDR3nt: TGTGCCAGCAGTCAAACAGGAAACACCATATATTTT

j_gene: TRBJ1-5
v_gene: TRBV28
abundance: -
d_gene: -
CDR3aa: CASSLGGFGQPQHF
CDR3nt: TGTGCCAGCAGTTTAGGGGGGTTTGGGCAGCCCCAGCATTTT

j_gene: TRBJ2-7
v_gene: TRBV6-6
abundance: -
d_gene: TRBD2
CDR3aa: CASSLARAGGKYEQYF
CDR3nt: TGTGCCAGCTCGTTGGCCAGAGCGGGGGGGAAGTACGAGCAGTACTTC

j_gene: TRBJ2-3
v_gene: TRBV7-3
abundance: -
d_gene: TRBD1
CDR3aa: CASSPWTGADTQYF
CDR3nt: TGTGCCAGCAGCCCGTGGACAGGGGCTGATACGCAGTATTTT

j_gene: TRBJ2-3
v_gene: TRBV30
abundance: -
d_gene: -
CDR3aa: CAWSTGSTDTQYF
CDR3nt: TGTGCCTGGAGCACCGGTTCCACAGATACGCAGTATTTT

j_gene: TRBJ2-3
v_gene: TRBV15
abundance: -
d_gene: -
CDR3aa: CATGPGPKRVDTQYF
CDR3nt: TGTGCCACCGGTCCAGGGCCCAAAAGGGTAGATACGCAGTATTTT

j_gene: TRBJ2-7
v_gene: TRBV19
abundance: -
d_gene: TRBD1
CDR3aa: CASSRQGNYEQYF
CDR3nt: TGTGCCAGTAGTCGACAGGGGAACTACGAGCAGTACTTC

j_gene: TRBJ2-3
v_gene: TRBV9
abundance: -
d_gene: TRBD2
CDR3aa: CASSSRGGSGGNADTQYF
CDR3nt: TGTGCCAGCAGCTCCCGGGGGGGGAGCGGGGGGAATGCAGATACGCAGTATTTT

j_gene: TRBJ2-7
v_gene: TRBV12-3/TRBV12-4
abundance: -
d_gene: -
CDR3aa: CASSKDRYEQYF
CDR3nt: TGTGCCAGCAGTAAAGACAGGTACGAGCAGTACTTC

j_gene: TRBJ1-1
v_gene: TRBV30
abundance: -
d_gene: -
CDR3aa: CAWSVLGPIGMNTEAFF
CDR3nt: TGTGCCTGGAGTGTACTAGGCCCGATAGGTATGAACACTGAAGCTTTCTTT

j_gene: TRBJ1-1
v_gene: TRBV11-2
abundance: -
d_gene: TRBD1
CDR3aa: CASSLRQGREDTEAFF
CDR3nt: TGTGCCAGCAGCTTACGACAGGGGAGAGAGGACACTGAAGCTTTCTTT

j_gene: TRBJ2-5
v_gene: TRBV18
abundance: -
d_gene: -
CDR3aa: CASSPNQETQYF
CDR3nt: TGTGCCAGCTCACCCAATCAAGAGACCCAGTACTTC

j_gene: TRBJ1-1
v_gene: TRBV2
abundance: -
d_gene: -
CDR3aa: CASSESHPNTEAFF
CDR3nt: TGTGCCAGCAGTGAGAGTCACCCGAACACTGAAGCTTTCTTT

j_gene: TRBJ1-2
v_gene: TRBV27
abundance: -
d_gene: TRBD1
CDR3aa: CASSLSWTGPGSYTF
CDR3nt: TGTGCCAGCAGTTTATCGTGGACAGGACCGGGGAGCTACACCTTC

j_gene: TRBJ1-1
v_gene: TRBV7-5
abundance: -
d_gene: -
CDR3aa: CVRSLRQALMNTEAFF
CDR3nt: TGTGTCAGAAGCTTAAGGCAGGCCTTGATGAACACTGAAGCTTTCTTT

j_gene: TRBJ2-1
v_gene: TRBV27
abundance: few
d_gene: TRBD2
CDR3aa: CASSLTSGGVNEQFF
CDR3nt: TGTGCCAGCAGTCTGACTAGCGGGGGGGTCAATGAGCAGTTCTTC

j_gene: TRBJ2-3
v_gene: TRBV30
abundance: -
d_gene: -
CDR3aa: CAWRWGELSTDTQYF
CDR3nt: TGTGCCTGGAGGTGGGGGGAGTTAAGCACAGATACGCAGTATTTT

j_gene: TRBJ2-7
v_gene: TRBV6-1
abundance: -
d_gene: TRBD1
CDR3aa: CASSETGTGGYEQYF
CDR3nt: TGTGCCAGCAGTGAGACCGGGACAGGGGGCTACGAGCAGTACTTC